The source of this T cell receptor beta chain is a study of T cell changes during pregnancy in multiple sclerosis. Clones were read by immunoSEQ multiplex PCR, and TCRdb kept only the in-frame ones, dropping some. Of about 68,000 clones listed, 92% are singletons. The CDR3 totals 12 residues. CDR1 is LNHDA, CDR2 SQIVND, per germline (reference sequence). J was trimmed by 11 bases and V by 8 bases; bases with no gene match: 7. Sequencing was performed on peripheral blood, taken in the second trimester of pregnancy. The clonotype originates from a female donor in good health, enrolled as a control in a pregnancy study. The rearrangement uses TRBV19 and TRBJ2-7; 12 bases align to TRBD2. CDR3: CASATSGSKKYF. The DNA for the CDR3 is TGTGCCAGTGCGACTAGCGGGAGTAAGAAGTACTTC.